This T cell receptor (beta chain) comes out of a study of shared clonotypes between healthy human individuals. Whole-study findings and limits: Shared clonotypes: about 5% naive CD4, roughly 3.8% naive CD8, about 2.4% memory CD4, approximately 0.4% memory CD8. The study generally estimated greater richness for naive than memory subsets.

Comments on this clone: The target antigen is unknown. Within the sample, other DNA sequences also encode this same CDR3.

Genomic DNA of each subset was evenly split across several immunoSEQ plates. The table came from immunoSEQ multiplex PCR; TCRdb's copy has only in-frame clones and leaves some out. The sample carries about 2.2 million clones, 93% recorded once. Germline CDR1 and CDR2: MNHEY and SMNVEV (reference sequence). The CDR3 runs 14 residues. V lost 7 bases to trimming and J lost 0 bases, with 11 bases between them. The naive CD8 fraction comprised CD45RO-negative cells positively selected for CCR7 and excluded terminally differentiated effector memory CD45RA+ cells. The sequence derives from a man younger than 35 in good health. Some clones in this sample may be carry-over from other donors' samples. The chain uses TRBV27 and TRBJ2-3, with D possibly TRBD1 on 5 matching bases. Sequenced input: naive CD8+ T cells from PBMCs. The CDR3 loop reads CASTTGGSTDTQYF. The CDR3 DNA is TGTGCCAGCACCACAGGTGGAAGCACAGATACGCAGTATTTT.